This is a list of T cell receptor beta chains from one sample in a study of shared clonotypes between healthy human individuals. The data were produced by immunoSEQ multiplex PCR, yet TCRdb's version contains in-frame clones alone and is incomplete. The table records millions of clones, roughly 95% of them present only once. Sequencing was done on a sample of naive CD4+ T cells sorted from blood. These receptor sequences come from a man aged 18 to 30 in good health. Each CDR3 is given with its conserved first and last residue. Each record gives: V gene, J gene, CDR3 protein.

TRBV19	TRBJ1-2	CASRDKSYGYTF
TRBV29-1	TRBJ2-5	CSVDLPGETQYF
TRBV5-1	TRBJ2-1	CASSRLAESSYNEQFF
TRBV30	TRBJ2-5	CAWKAEETQYF
TRBV15	TRBJ1-2	CATSPEVLLHGYTF
TRBV7-9	TRBJ2-2	CASSTGTTNTGELFF
TRBV28	TRBJ1-1	CASSFWQGAGGTEAFF
TRBV6-6	TRBJ2-5	CASSSGGAAETQYF
TRBV4-3	TRBJ2-7	CASSQKFLPPGSYEQYF
TRBV11-2	TRBJ2-3	CASSRLGAGSTDTQYF
TRBV19	TRBJ1-4	CASTGDPRILFF
TRBV27	TRBJ2-5	CASSQPGQPWETQYF
TRBV6-1	TRBJ1-4	CASTKEWAEKLFF
TRBV20-1	TRBJ2-7	CSAGGLYEQYF
TRBV6-5	TRBJ1-2	CASSYEGSGGYTF
TRBV5-6	TRBJ2-2	CASSFTQAGGANTGELFF
TRBV6-5	TRBJ1-4	CASSPGQGRKLFF
TRBV4-1	TRBJ1-5	CASSEWVRDQPQHF
TRBV27	TRBJ2-5	CASSLGAGVTQYF
TRBV27	TRBJ2-7	CASSLRLAGAYEQYF
TRBV18	TRBJ2-5	CASSQEGETQYF
TRBV7-2	TRBJ2-7	CASSLQAYEQYF
TRBV30	TRBJ1-2	CAWSVSGTAYGYTF
TRBV2	TRBJ2-3	CASRQTSFLDTQYF
TRBV6-1	TRBJ1-3	CASSEVGGNTIYF
TRBV10-3	TRBJ1-3	CAISGGQGGGNTIYF
TRBV6-5	TRBJ2-7	CASSRVGGNEQYF
TRBV6-6	TRBJ2-7	CASAWHTDYEQYF
TRBV18	TRBJ2-1	CASSPAGSGFSYNEQFF
TRBV5-1	TRBJ2-3	CASAPGGGPAVDTQYF
TRBV28	TRBJ1-1	CASSWSWATGGKTEAFF
TRBV5-1	TRBJ1-5	CASSLESNQPQHF
TRBV11-2	TRBJ1-5	CASSLGGRGHQPQHF
TRBV19	TRBJ2-2	CASSLDRSSTGELFF
TRBV6-5	TRBJ1-6	CASSYQGNYNSPLHF
TRBV19	TRBJ2-7	CASSMRPDSSYEQYF
TRBV4-2	TRBJ1-4	CASSLQHLGGEKLFF
TRBV29-1	TRBJ2-4	CSVIGGRAVWGENIQYF
TRBV27	TRBJ2-5	CASRLAGADEETQYF
TRBV14	TRBJ1-6	CASASGFNSPLHF
TRBV18	TRBJ2-3	CASSPGGLGDTQYF
TRBV4-3	TRBJ1-2	CASSQGGTGTRNGYTF
TRBV15	TRBJ2-3	CATNDRGTDTQYF
TRBV18	TRBJ2-5	CASSPGGRETQYF
TRBV12-5	TRBJ2-1	CASGPLRGAAYNEQFF
TRBV7-9	TRBJ2-7	CASSLAGQGYEQYF
TRBV7-2	TRBJ2-1	CASSAGGLISYNEQFF
TRBV19	TRBJ1-5	CASRVPGQNNQPQHF
TRBV19	TRBJ1-3	CASSLQGNTIYF
TRBV6-5	TRBJ2-7	CASRQGPYEQYF
TRBV29-1	TRBJ1-4	CSTQGSTGSKLFF
TRBV10-1	TRBJ2-1	CASSARLGGPYNEQFF
TRBV10-3	TRBJ2-7	CAISGGAEPPYEQYF
TRBV9	TRBJ2-7	CASSPHSSALSYEQYF
TRBV7-2	TRBJ2-7	CASSLKNFGTLSYEQYF
TRBV4-1	TRBJ1-6	CASSSSGTDNSPLHF
TRBV7-9	TRBJ2-5	CASSFDRETQYF
TRBV2	TRBJ2-7	CASTTPGEKQGRSYEQYF
TRBV5-4	TRBJ2-1	CASSLGVRSGAGHNEQFF
TRBV11-3	TRBJ1-1	CASSLLPNTEAFF